Detailed here is one TCR beta chain. This clone has a single count. This clone's antigen is unknown. No quality values exist for individual bases; no much larger clone is one base distant. The data were taken from a study of T cell responses to AZD1222 COVID-19 vaccine (dated by TCRdb to the early 2020s). Context from the whole study: AZD1222 recipients given second doses at about 4 weeks or at about 12 weeks were pooled, since spike-specific TCR depth and breadth were not found to differ between the two schedules. A total of more than 230 trial participants underwent TCR sequencing, of whom some 200 had received two doses of AZD1222 and roughly 26 had received two doses of the MenACWY control vaccine. Trial participants were enrolled into age subgroups of 18-55, 56-69 and 70-plus years, which contained roughly 150, 30 and 60 TCR-sequenced participants, respectively. Here is what the overall study found, with its caveats: Conclusions about previously exposed vaccinees are limited because only six or seven AZD1222 recipients were SARS-CoV-2 seropositive at baseline. CD4 TCRs associated with the vaccine covered the entire spike protein, and the dominant responses were in regions 160-218 and 743-854. The 56-69-year group was small, and its depth increase did not reach significance, likely because of low power. Because no day 14 peak-response samples were available, repertoires were characterized only after the peak T cell response. Reportedly, close to half of the unique spike-specific TCRs recognized epitopes lying outside the regions that are mutated in the B.1.351 and B.1.1.7 variants. Most participants were white British and females outnumbered males, and the authors suggested that clonal diversity may have been underestimated. After two AZD1222 doses, both the breadth and the depth of spike-specific TCRs were significantly higher than at day 0 and than in MenACWY recipients.

Reading from cysteine to phenylalanine, the CDR3 counts 15 amino acids. Of all the DNA, just the CDR3 is kept, 45 bases in frame from base 1. Trimming at the junction amounts to 0 bases on V and 8 bases on J, and the germline ends lie 14 bases apart. For CDR1 and CDR2, the germline V gene lists MGHRA and YSYEKL. The CDR3 regions of human TCRbeta chains were subjected to immunosequencing. In the original analysis: TCRs in the repertoires were compared against a reference library of SARS-CoV-2-specific TCRs that had been generated with the MIRA antigen-specificity platform. Breadth was defined as the fraction of unique TCRs that were SARS-CoV-2-associated. Depth was defined as the fraction of total T cells that were SARS-CoV-2-associated. Each spike-specific TCR was assigned to its reactive spike region and to a CD4 or CD8 class using the MIRA data. Log10-transformed breadth and depth values were compared by one-way ANOVA with Sidak's multiple comparisons tests. TCRdb provides this immuneACCESS table in a form limited to in-frame rearrangements. Some clones are lacking; in checked studies, under half of them reflect an unresolved V gene, and why the rest are absent is not known. V and J calls and clone size follow that table, whereas D and trimming were derived from the DNA. This sample gives fewer than 250,000 clones in total; 92% of them show up just once. The ten largest clones take up 1% to 1.5% of the sample.

What the time point label conveys for this sample: baseline before first vaccination. Vaccinee samples came from UK trials COV001 and COV002, including a single-blind randomized controlled phase 2/3 trial of AZD1222 (ChAdOx1 nCoV-19) in healthy adults. Trial participant PBMC samples were collected at day 0 and day 28 after the second dose for TCRbeta chain sequencing. Rearrangement joined TRBV4-1 to TRBJ2-1, and TRBD2 may be the D gene, going by 7 matching bases. This receptor was taken from an adult in good health. The source material was peripheral blood, sampled on day 0 of AZD1222 vaccination. For the CDR3, the sequence is CASSQERGGSDEQFF. The nucleotide sequence is given as TGCGCCAGCAGCCAAGAAAGGGGGGGGAGCGATGAGCAGTTCTTC.